The 21 T cell receptor beta chains given below trace back to one sample, sequenced in a study of shared clonotypes between healthy human individuals. The table came from immunoSEQ multiplex PCR; TCRdb's copy has only in-frame clones and leaves some out. The profile covers about 820,000 clones, with 92% appearing a single time and around 24% taken by the ten largest. CD45RO-negative, CCR7-positively selected cells formed the naive CD8 fraction, excluding terminally differentiated effector memory CD45RA+ cells. The sequenced sample was naive CD8+ T cells sorted from blood. These receptors originate from a man in his thirties or forties in good health.

CDR3 nucleotides: TGTGCCAGCAGTACCGGGCGCGAGCAGTACTTC. Its protein is CASSTGREQYF. The chain employs TRBV6-1 and TRBJ2-7; no firm D call. Germline CDR1 reads MNHNS; CDR2 reads SASEGT. V gave up 5 bases and J gave up 6 bases, with 8 bases separating them. The CDR3 extends over 11 amino acids.

This sequence joins TRBV7-6 and TRBJ2-5; D is unresolved. The V gene lost 1 base and the J gene lost 4 bases, with 7 bases spanning the gap. The CDR3 length is 13 residues. CDR1 is SGHVS, CDR2 FNYEAQ, per germline. CDR3 region: CASSLEVSETQYF. The CDR3 DNA reads TGTGCCAGCAGCTTAGAGGTTTCAGAGACCCAGTACTTC.

The chain has TRBV5-6 and TRBJ2-7, with D perhaps matching TRBD2 (5 bases). With 4 bases removed from V and 3 bases from J, the gap between germline ends came to 8 bases. This CDR3 comprises 12 residues. Germline V lookup: CDR1 SGHDT, CDR2 YYEEEE. The CDR3 DNA follows: TGTGCCAGCAGCCGGGATGACTACGAGCAGTACTTC. Translated, it gives CASSRDDYEQYF.

The J gene is TRBJ2-2, the V gene TRBV6-1; D unclear. Germline CDR1 reads MNHNS; CDR2 reads SASEGT. CDR3 length equals 18 residues. The V end was cut by 4 bases, the J end by 5 bases, with 23 bases between. CDR3 nucleotides: TGTGCCAGCAGTGGTGGCAGTGTGGGTTTTCGGTGGACCGGGGAGCTGTTTTTT. Translation: CASSGGSVGFRWTGELFF.

The chain recombines TRBV29-1 with TRBJ2-3, with 10 bases matching TRBD2. Germline CDR1 reads SQVTM; CDR2 reads ANQGSEA. With 8 bases clipped from V and 3 bases from J, the junction kept 5 bases outside the gene matches. The CDR3 sequence is 13 residues long. This chain's CDR3 is CSHSSGRTDTQYF. CDR3 nucleotide sequence: TGCAGCCATTCTAGCGGGAGAACAGATACGCAGTATTTT.

The chain carries TRBV19 and TRBJ1-5; 8 bases match TRBD1. The CDR3 totals 15 residues. Germline CDR1 is LNHDA and CDR2 is SQIVND (reference sequence). Unmatched junction bases numbered 4, after V lost 2 bases and J lost 4 bases. CDR3 nucleotide sequence: TGTGCCAGTAGTATATGGGACAGGCCGAATCAGCCCCAGCATTTT. Its translation: CASSIWDRPNQPQHF.

Notes on this clone: This same CDR3 is encoded by further DNA sequences in the sample. The chain joins TRBV7-3 to TRBJ2-1, with 12 bases that match TRBD2. With 4 bases clipped from V and 4 bases from J, the junction kept 2 bases outside the gene matches. Germline assignment: CDR1 SGHTA and CDR2 FQGTGA. The CDR3 sequence is 15 residues long. In DNA form, the CDR3 reads TGTGCCAGCAGCTCGCTAGCGGGAGGGTACAATGAGCAGTTCTTC. It codes for CASSSLAGGYNEQFF.

The CDR3: CASCEGVGIRHQPQHF. CDR3 nucleotide sequence: TGTGCCAGCTGCGAGGGGGTAGGAATTCGGCATCAGCCCCAGCATTTT. The chain couples TRBV28 to TRBJ1-5, with D tentatively TRBD1 (6 bases). Trimming took off 8 bases at V and 5 bases at J, with 22 bases between the two ends. The CDR3 totals 16 residues. The V gene's germline CDR1 is MDHEN and CDR2 SYDVKM.

CDR3 DNA: TGTGCCAGCAGCTCTCCGGGACTAGCGGGTCCTTTGTCGACGCAGTATTTT. Translation gives CASSSPGLAGPLSTQYF. The gene calls are TRBV13 and TRBJ2-3; TRBD2 aligns across 12 bases. V gave up 4 bases and J gave up 9 bases; unmatched junction bases: 14. The CDR3 is made up of 17 amino acids. Germline V gives CDR1 PRHDT, CDR2 FYEKMQ (reference sequence).

The J gene is TRBJ2-7, the V gene TRBV5-1; D not resolved. V shed 0 bases and J shed 3 bases, with 10 bases lying between them. The CDR3 consists of 14 residues. Germline V gene sequence: CDR1 SGHRS, CDR2 YFSETQ. CDR3 sequence reads: CASSLVTPDYEQYF. For the CDR3, the DNA is TGCGCCAGCAGCTTGGTGACACCAGACTACGAGCAGTACTTC.

The chain combines TRBV7-2 with TRBJ2-7; TRBD2 agrees at 9 bases. The germline V gene encodes CDR1 SGHTA and CDR2 FQGNSA. The CDR3 sequence is 15 residues long. V trimming: 6 bases; J trimming: 3 bases; junction bases outside the gene matches: 9. CDR3 bases: TGTGCCAGCAGTGACCTTAGCGGGAGAATCTACGAGCAGTACTTC. Its protein is CASSDLSGRIYEQYF.

This clone was observed a single time. The rearrangement joins TRBV7-9 to TRBJ2-6, with D possibly TRBD1 on 5 matching bases. This CDR3 region has 16 residues. Germline loops: CDR1 SEHNR, CDR2 FQNEAQ (reference sequence). V shed 5 bases and J shed 1 base, with 12 bases lying between them. The DNA of the CDR3 is TGTGCCAGCAGCCCCCCAACAGGATCTGGGGCCAACGTCCTGACTTTC. This gives the protein CASSPPTGSGANVLTF.

The genes are TRBV2 and TRBJ2-1; D might be TRBD2 (6 bases). Trimming took off 4 bases at V and 4 bases at J, with 11 bases between the two ends. Germline V gene data show CDR1 as SNHLY and CDR2 as FYNNEI. The CDR3 totals 14 residues. The CDR3 protein is CASSGRDGYNEQFF. In DNA, the CDR3 is TGTGCCAGCAGTGGGAGGGACGGGTACAATGAGCAGTTCTTC.

This chain connects TRBV7-8 to TRBJ2-7; 8 positions match TRBD2. The CDR3 has 16 amino acids. Unmatched junction bases numbered 8, after V lost 1 base and J lost 3 bases. The germline V gene encodes CDR1 SGHVS and CDR2 FQNEAQ. CDR3 nucleotide sequence: TGTGCCAGCAGCTTAGGCCCGTCGGGAGGGGTCTACGAGCAGTACTTC. Translated: CASSLGPSGGVYEQYF. Together with reference TRBV7-8 and TRBJ2-7, the CDR3 gives the full variable domain: GAGVSQSPRYKVAKRGQDVALRCDPISGHVSLFWYQQALGQGPEFLTYFQNEAQLDKSGLPSDRFFAERPEGSVSTLKIQRTQQEDSAVYLCASSLGPSGGVYEQYFGPGTRLTVT.

This rearrangement joins TRBV5-5 to TRBJ2-7; D is ambiguous. The CDR3 covers 13 residues. V was shortened by 0 bases and J by 3 bases, with 7 bases between the two germline ends. Germline V gene data show CDR1 as SGHKS and CDR2 as YYEKEE (reference sequence). CDR3 nucleotides: TGTGCCAGCAGCTTGGAAAGGGACTACGAGCAGTACTTC. This sequence encodes CASSLERDYEQYF.

V and J are TRBV11-2 and TRBJ2-5; 7 nucleotides match TRBD2. Per the germline V gene, CDR1 is SGHAT and CDR2 is FQNNGV. The CDR3 is 17 residues long. The ends lost 1 base at V and 0 bases at J; junction bases unmatched: 8. As DNA, the CDR3 is TGTGCCAGCAGCTTAGTTTCGTGGCGGGAGTACCAAGAGACCCAGTACTTC. Translation gives CASSLVSWREYQETQYF.

The V call is TRBV29-1, the J call TRBJ2-3; perhaps D is TRBD1 or TRBD2 (5 bases each). Germline V gene data show CDR1 as SQVTM and CDR2 as ANQGSEA. The length of the CDR3 is 19 residues. V was cut by 3 bases and J by 0 bases, with 25 bases left in between. CDR3 region: CSVEIWPEGTATSTDTQYF. The CDR3 DNA reads as TGCAGCGTTGAGATATGGCCCGAAGGGACGGCAACTAGCACAGATACGCAGTATTTT.

The chain recombines TRBV4-3 with TRBJ1-2; possibly TRBD1 for D (5 bases). The CDR3 covers 16 residues. Looked up from germline, CDR1 is LGHNA and CDR2 is YSLEER. Trimming left V 0 bases short and J 0 bases short, with 11 bases between. In DNA, the CDR3 is TGCGCCAGCAGCCAAGATGGGGGGGGAGCTAACTATGGCTACACCTTC. This encodes CASSQDGGGANYGYTF.

The chain links TRBV27 to TRBJ2-5; 10 bases are a match to TRBD2. This CDR3 is 15 amino acids long. J gave up 2 bases and V 4 bases, and 4 bases lay outside the gene matches. Germline loops: CDR1 MNHEY, CDR2 SMNVEV (reference sequence). CDR3 sequence (DNA): TGTGCCAGCAGTTCAGTAGCGGGGGGACAAGAGACCCAGTACTTC. Its translation: CASSSVAGGQETQYF.

This chain links TRBV6-5 with TRBJ1-3; no reliable D call. CDR1 is MNHEY, CDR2 SVGAGI, per germline. The CDR3 has 15 amino acids. The V and J ends lost 6 bases and 2 bases respectively, with 14 bases between them. CDR3 protein: CASRTGVPPGNTIYF. The CDR3 bases are TGTGCCAGCAGAACCGGGGTCCCGCCTGGAAACACCATATATTTT.

On this clone itself: Other DNA sequences of this sample code for an identical CDR3. This sequence joins TRBV9 and TRBJ2-1, with D unclear. From germline, CDR1 is SGDLS and CDR2 YYNGEE. This CDR3 region has 12 residues. V was clipped by 0 bases and J by 5 bases, with 3 bases between them. In DNA form, the CDR3 reads TGTGCCAGCAGCGTAGGAAACAATGAGCAGTTCTTC. Encoded protein: CASSVGNNEQFF.